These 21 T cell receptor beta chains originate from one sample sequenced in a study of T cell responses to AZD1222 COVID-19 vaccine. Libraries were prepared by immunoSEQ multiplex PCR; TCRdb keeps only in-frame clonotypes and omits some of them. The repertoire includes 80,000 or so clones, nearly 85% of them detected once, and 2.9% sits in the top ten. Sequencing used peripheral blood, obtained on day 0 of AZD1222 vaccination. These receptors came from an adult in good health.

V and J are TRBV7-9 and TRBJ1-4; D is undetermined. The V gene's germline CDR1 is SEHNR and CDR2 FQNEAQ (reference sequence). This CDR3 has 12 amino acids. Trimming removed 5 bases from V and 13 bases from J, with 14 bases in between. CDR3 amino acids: CASSRLEGLLFF. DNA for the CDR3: TGTGCCAGCAGCCGACTGGAGGGTTTACTGTTTTTT.

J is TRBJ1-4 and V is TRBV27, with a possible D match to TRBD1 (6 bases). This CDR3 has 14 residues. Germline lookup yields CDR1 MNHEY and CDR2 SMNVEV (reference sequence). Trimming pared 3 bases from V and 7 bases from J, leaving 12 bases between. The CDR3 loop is CASSFTGKGEKLFF. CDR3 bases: TGTGCCAGCAGTTTCACAGGGAAGGGTGAAAAACTGTTTTTT.

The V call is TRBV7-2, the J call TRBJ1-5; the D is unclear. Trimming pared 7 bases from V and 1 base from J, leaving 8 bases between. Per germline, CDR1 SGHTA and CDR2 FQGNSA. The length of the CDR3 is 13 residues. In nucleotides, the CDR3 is TGTGCCAGCATGGACGGAAGCAATCAGCCCCAGCATTTT. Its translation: CASMDGSNQPQHF.

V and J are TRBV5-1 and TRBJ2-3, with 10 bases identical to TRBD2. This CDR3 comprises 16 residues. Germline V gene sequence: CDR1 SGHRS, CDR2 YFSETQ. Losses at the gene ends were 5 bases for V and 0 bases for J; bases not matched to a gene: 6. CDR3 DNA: TGCGCCAGCAGATGGACTAGCGGTACTAGCACAGATACGCAGTATTTT. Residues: CASRWTSGTSTDTQYF. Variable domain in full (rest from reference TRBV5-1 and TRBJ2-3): KAGVTQTPRYLIKTRGQQVTLSCSPISGHRSVSWYQQTPGQGLQFLFEYFSETQRNKGNFPGRFSGRQFSNSRSEMNVSTLELGDSALYLCASRWTSGTSTDTQYFGPGTRLTVL.

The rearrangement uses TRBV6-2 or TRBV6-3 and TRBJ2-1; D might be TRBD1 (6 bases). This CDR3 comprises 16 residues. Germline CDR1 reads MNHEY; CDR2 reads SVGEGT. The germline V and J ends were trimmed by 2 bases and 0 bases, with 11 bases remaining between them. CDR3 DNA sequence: TGTGCCAGCAGTTACCGGGACACGAGCTCCTACAATGAGCAGTTCTTC. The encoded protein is CASSYRDTSSYNEQFF.

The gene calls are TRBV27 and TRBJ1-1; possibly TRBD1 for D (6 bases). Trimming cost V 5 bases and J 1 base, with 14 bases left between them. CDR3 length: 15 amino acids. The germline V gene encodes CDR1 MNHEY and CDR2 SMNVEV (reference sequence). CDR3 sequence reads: CASSPRPTGNTEAFF. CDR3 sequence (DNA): TGTGCCAGCAGTCCTCGCCCGACAGGGAACACTGAAGCTTTCTTT.

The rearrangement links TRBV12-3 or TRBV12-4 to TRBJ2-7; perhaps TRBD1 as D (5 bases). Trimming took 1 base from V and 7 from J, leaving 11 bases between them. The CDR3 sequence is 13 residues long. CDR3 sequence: CASSLVRVGEQYF. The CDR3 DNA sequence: TGTGCCAGCAGTTTAGTCAGGGTGGGGGAGCAGTACTTC.

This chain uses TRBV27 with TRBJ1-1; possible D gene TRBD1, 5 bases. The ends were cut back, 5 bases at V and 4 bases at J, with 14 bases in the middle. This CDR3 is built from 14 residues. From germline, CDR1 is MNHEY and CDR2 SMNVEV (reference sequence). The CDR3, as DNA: TGTGCCAGCAGTAATTGGGGGGAGGGCACTGAAGCTTTCTTT. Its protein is CASSNWGEGTEAFF.

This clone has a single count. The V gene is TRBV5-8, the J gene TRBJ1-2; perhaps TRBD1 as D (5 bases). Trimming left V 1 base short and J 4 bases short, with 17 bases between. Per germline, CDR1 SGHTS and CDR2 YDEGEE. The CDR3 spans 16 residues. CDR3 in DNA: TGTGCCAGCAGCTTGAGTTCGTCGGGACCCCGCTATGGCTACACCTTC. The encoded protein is CASSLSSSGPRYGYTF.

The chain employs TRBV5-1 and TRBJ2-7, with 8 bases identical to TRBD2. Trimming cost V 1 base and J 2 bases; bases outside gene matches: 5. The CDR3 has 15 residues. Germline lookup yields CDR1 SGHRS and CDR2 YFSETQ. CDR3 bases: TGCGCCAGCAGCTTGCGTCCGGGAGGGGCCTACGAGCAGTACTTC. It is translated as CASSLRPGGAYEQYF.

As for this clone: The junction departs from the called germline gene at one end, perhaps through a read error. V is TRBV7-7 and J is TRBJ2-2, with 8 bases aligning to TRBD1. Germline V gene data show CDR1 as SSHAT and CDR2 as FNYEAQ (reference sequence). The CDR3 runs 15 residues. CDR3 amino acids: CASSRGQGWGGELFF. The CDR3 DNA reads TGTGCTAGCAGCCGTGGACAGGGATGGGGCGGGGAGCTGTTTTTT.

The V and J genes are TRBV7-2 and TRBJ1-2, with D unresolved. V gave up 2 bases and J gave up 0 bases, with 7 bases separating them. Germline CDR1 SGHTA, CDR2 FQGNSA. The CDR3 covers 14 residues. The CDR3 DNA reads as TGTGCCAGCAGCTTACAATCTTCTAACTATGGCTACACCTTC. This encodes CASSLQSSNYGYTF.

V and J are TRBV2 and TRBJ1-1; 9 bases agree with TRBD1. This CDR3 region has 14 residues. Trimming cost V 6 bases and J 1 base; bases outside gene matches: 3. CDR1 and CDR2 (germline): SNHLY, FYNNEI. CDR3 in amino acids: CASRRDRENTEAFF. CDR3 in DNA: TGTGCCAGCAGAAGGGACAGGGAGAACACTGAAGCTTTCTTT.

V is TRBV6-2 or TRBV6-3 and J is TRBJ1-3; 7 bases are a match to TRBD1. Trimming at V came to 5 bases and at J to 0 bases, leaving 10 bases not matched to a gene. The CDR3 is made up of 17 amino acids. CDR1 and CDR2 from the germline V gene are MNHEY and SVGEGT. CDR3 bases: TGTGCCAGCAGTACTGGGCGACAGGGTTTCTCTGGAAACACCATATATTTT. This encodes CASSTGRQGFSGNTIYF.

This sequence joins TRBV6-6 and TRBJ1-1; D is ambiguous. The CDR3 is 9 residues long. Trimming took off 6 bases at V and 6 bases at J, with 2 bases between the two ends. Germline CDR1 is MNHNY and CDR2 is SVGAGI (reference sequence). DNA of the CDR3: TGTGCCAGCAGCTCTGAAGCTTTCTTT. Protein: CASSSEAFF.

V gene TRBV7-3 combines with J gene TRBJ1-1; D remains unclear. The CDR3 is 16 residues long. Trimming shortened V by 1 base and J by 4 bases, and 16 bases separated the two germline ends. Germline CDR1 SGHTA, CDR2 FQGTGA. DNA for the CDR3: TGTGCCAGCAGCTTAAATGGTGCGGTGGGAGGCACTGAAGCTTTCTTT. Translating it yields CASSLNGAVGGTEAFF.

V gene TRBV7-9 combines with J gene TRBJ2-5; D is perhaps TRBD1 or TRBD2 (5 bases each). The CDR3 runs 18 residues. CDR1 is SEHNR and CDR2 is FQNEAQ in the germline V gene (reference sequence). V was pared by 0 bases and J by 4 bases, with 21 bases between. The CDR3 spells CASSLAGEGRGAGETQYF. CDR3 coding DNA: TGTGCCAGCAGCTTAGCGGGGGAAGGTAGAGGGGCCGGAGAGACCCAGTACTTC.

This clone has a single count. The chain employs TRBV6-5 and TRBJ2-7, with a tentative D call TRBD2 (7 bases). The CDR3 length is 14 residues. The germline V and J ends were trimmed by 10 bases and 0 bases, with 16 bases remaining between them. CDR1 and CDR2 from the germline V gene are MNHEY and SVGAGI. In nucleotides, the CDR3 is TGTGCCACCCTAGGGGGGGCGGACTCCTACGAGCAGTACTTC. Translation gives CATLGGADSYEQYF.

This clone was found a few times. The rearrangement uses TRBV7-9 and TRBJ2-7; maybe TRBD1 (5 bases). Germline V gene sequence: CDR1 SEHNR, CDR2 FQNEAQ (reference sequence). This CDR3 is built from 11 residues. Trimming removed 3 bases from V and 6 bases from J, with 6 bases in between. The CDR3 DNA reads TGTGCCAGCAGCTTTAGGGGCGAGCAGTACTTC. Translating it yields CASSFRGEQYF.

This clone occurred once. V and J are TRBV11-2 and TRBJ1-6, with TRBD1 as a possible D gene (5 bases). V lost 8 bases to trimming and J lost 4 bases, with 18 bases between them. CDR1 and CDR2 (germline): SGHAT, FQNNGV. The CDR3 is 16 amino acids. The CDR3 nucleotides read TGTGCCAGCGTAGGAGTGGGGGGGAGTTATAATTCACCCCTCCACTTT. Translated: CASVGVGGSYNSPLHF. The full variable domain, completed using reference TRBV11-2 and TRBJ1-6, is EAGVAQSPRYKIIEKRQSVAFWCNPISGHATLYWYQQILGQGPKLLIQFQNNGVVDDSQLPKDRFSAERLKGVDSTLKIQPAKLEDSAVYLCASVGVGGSYNSPLHFGNGTRLTVT.

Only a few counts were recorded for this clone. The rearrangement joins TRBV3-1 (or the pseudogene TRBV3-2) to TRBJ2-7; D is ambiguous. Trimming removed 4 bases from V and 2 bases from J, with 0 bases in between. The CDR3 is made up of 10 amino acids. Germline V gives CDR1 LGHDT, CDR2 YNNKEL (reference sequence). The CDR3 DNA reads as TGTGCCAGCAGCCCCTACGAGCAGTACTTC. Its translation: CASSPYEQYF.